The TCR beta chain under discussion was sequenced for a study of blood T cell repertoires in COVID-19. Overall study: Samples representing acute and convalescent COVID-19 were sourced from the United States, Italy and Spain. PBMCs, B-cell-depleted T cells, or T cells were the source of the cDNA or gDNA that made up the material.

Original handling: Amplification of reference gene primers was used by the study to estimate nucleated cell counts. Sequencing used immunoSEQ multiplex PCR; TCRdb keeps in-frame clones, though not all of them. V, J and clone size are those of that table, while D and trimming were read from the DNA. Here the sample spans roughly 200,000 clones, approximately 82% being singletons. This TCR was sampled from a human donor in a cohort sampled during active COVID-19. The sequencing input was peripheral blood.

Here the CDR3 reads CASSPDRGHEKLFF. The CDR3 DNA reads TGTGCCAGCAGCCCGGACAGGGGCCATGAAAAACTGTTTTTT. This rearrangement joins TRBV7-2 to TRBJ1-4; 9 positions match TRBD1. Germline V CDR1 and CDR2: SGHTA, FQGNSA. The CDR3 is 14 residues long. Trimming took 5 bases from V and 6 from J; bases not matched to a gene: 4.